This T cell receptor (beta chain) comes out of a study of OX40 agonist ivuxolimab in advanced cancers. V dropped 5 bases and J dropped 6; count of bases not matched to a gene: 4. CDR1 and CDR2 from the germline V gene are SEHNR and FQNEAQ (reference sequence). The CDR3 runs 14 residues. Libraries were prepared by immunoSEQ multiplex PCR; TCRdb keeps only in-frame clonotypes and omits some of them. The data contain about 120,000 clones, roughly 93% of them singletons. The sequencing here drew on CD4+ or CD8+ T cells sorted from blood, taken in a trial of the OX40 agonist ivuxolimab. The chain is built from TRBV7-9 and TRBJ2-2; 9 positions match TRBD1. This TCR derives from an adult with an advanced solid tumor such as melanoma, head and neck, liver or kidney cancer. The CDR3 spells CASSRDRAAGELFF. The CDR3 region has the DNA TGTGCCAGCAGCCGGGACAGGGCGGCCGGGGAGCTGTTTTTT.